This TCR beta chain originates from a study of CD8+ T cells in alopecia areata. Treatment here: oral pan-JAK inhibitor, 5-10 mg twice daily. Following RNA extraction, reverse transcription yielded cDNA that acted as the sequencing template. The method was immunoSEQ multiplex PCR; TCRdb's version includes in-frame clones alone and lacks a portion of them. The data show more than 90,000 clones, roughly three fifths seen once. The germline gives CDR1 SGHAT, CDR2 FQNNGV. Trimming stripped 5 bases from V and 2 bases from J, with 14 bases between. This CDR3 is built from 15 residues. This TCR derives from a human donor with alopecia areata. Material: CD8+ T cells sorted from blood, obtained at week 4, from a patient treated with tofacitinib. The chain couples TRBV11-2 to TRBJ2-3; the D is unclear. The CDR3 here is CASSETGRNTDTQYF. In nucleotides, the CDR3 is TGTGCCAGCAGCGAGACTGGCCGGAACACAGATACGCAGTATTTT.